Each of the 28 T cell receptor beta chains below was sequenced from the same sample in a study of response to subunit inactivated influenza vaccine. TCRdb processed the RT-PCR reads anew with MiXCR; each CDR3 protein has one entry. The table lists about 780,000 distinct CDR3 sequences, around 20% of them singletons. Material: PBMCs from blood, obtained approximately 5 days after vaccination. The receptors here all came from a man between 45 and 60 years old who received an inactivated influenza vaccine.

This clonotype was picked up a small number of times. The CDR3 nucleotides are TGCAGTGCGACCGGGAGCACGTATACCGGGGAGCTGTTTTTT. Translated: CSATGSTYTGELFF. The chain recombines TRBV20-1 with TRBJ2-2; possible D gene TRBD2, 6 bases. The CDR3 runs 14 residues. In germline, CDR1 is DFQATT, CDR2 SNEGSKA (reference sequence). V gave up 6 bases and J gave up 5 bases, with 16 bases separating them.

The table lists this clonotype with a few counts. This chain connects TRBV6-1 to TRBJ1-5, with TRBD1 matching 7 bases. Germline lookup yields CDR1 MNHNS and CDR2 SASEGT. The CDR3 is 14 residues long. V dropped 11 bases and J dropped 2; count of bases not matched to a gene: 9. The CDR3 region is CASHPGGGNQPQHF. The CDR3 region has the DNA TGTGCCTCCCACCCAGGGGGAGGCAATCAGCCCCAGCATTTT.

This clonotype occurred a few times. The chain employs TRBV29-1 and TRBJ2-2; TRBD1 agrees at 7 bases. CDR3 length: 13 residues. Unmatched junction bases numbered 2, after V lost 3 bases and J lost 4 bases. The germline V gene encodes CDR1 SQVTM and CDR2 ANQGSEA. The CDR3 is CSVDRGFTGELFF. For the CDR3, the DNA is TGCAGCGTTGACAGGGGGTTCACCGGGGAGCTGTTTTTT.

V gene TRBV29-1 combines with J gene TRBJ2-7, with 8 bases aligning to TRBD1. Trimming removed 7 bases from V and 1 base from J; junction bases left unmatched: 6. The length of the CDR3 is 13 residues. The V gene's germline CDR1 is SQVTM and CDR2 ANQGSEA. CDR3 DNA: TGCAGCGCCCAGGGGGCCGGATCCTACGAGCAGTACTTC. Protein sequence: CSAQGAGSYEQYF.

The chain couples TRBV7-2 to TRBJ2-7; tentatively, D is TRBD1 or TRBD2 (5 bases each). CDR1 is SGHTA, CDR2 FQGNSA, per germline. V was clipped by 4 bases and J by 2 bases, with 12 bases between them. The CDR3 is made up of 14 amino acids. As DNA, the CDR3 is TGTGCCAGCAGCTACGGGACCAACACCTACGAGCAGTACTTC. This codes for CASSYGTNTYEQYF.

This chain uses TRBV20-1 with TRBJ2-5, with D perhaps matching TRBD1 (6 bases). The V gene's germline CDR1 is DFQATT and CDR2 SNEGSKA (reference sequence). The CDR3 covers 14 residues. The V and J ends lost 4 bases and 3 bases respectively, with 15 bases between them. CDR3 coding DNA: TGCAGTGCTACGGCCCCGTCAGGGGAAGAGACCCAGTACTTC. Translating gives CSATAPSGEETQYF.

This clonotype occurred many times. The chain carries TRBV21-1 and TRBJ2-5. TRBV21-1 is a documented pseudogene. This CDR3 spans 13 amino acids. The CDR3 DNA follows: TGTGCCAGCAGCAATATAAGCGAAGAGACCCAGTACTTC. Encoded protein: CASSNISEETQYF.

This chain links TRBV20-1 with TRBJ2-1; 11 nucleotides line up with TRBD2. The J segment lost 2 bases and the V segment lost 6 bases, leaving 6 bases of the junction unmatched. The CDR3 contains 15 residues. Germline values: CDR1 DFQATT, CDR2 SNEGSKA (reference sequence). CDR3 sequence: CSAVPLAGAYNEQFF. DNA for the CDR3: TGCAGTGCCGTCCCACTAGCGGGGGCCTACAATGAGCAGTTCTTC.

The chain employs TRBV16 and TRBJ1-1; D perhaps matches TRBD1 (5 bases). The CDR3 covers 14 residues. Germline values: CDR1 KGHSY, CDR2 FQNENV. V was trimmed by 4 bases and J by 0 bases, leaving 9 bases between them. CDR3 in amino acids: CASSRSQVNTEAFF. The DNA of the CDR3 is TGTGCCAGCAGCCGATCACAGGTGAACACTGAAGCTTTCTTT.

The rearrangement uses TRBV15 and TRBJ2-1; tentative D call: TRBD2 (6 bases). The CDR3 runs 16 residues. Germline V lookup: CDR1 LNHNV, CDR2 YYDKDF (reference sequence). The V gene lost 0 bases and the J gene lost 2 bases, with 11 bases spanning the gap. The DNA of the CDR3 is TGTGCCACCAGCAGAGATCGTGGGGGGACCTACAATGAGCAGTTCTTC. It codes for CATSRDRGGTYNEQFF.

This clonotype showed up just a few times. The V gene is TRBV4-3, the J gene TRBJ1-5, with D hard to call. The ends were cut back, 1 base at V and 1 base at J, with 8 bases in the middle. The CDR3 totals 15 residues. The germline V gene encodes CDR1 LGHNA and CDR2 YSLEER. The CDR3 sequence is CASSQVGDSNQPQHF. CDR3 nucleotide sequence: TGCGCCAGCAGCCAAGTGGGAGACAGCAATCAGCCCCAGCATTTT.

The V gene is TRBV4-1, the J gene TRBJ1-1; a possible D gene is TRBD1 (6 bases). Trimming shortened V by 3 bases and J by 1 base, and 15 bases separated the two germline ends. In germline, CDR1 is MGHRA, CDR2 YSYEKL. The CDR3 contains 16 residues. DNA for the CDR3: TGCGCCAGCAGCCATCAAGGGGGGCTCGGGAACACTGAAGCTTTCTTT. As protein: CASSHQGGLGNTEAFF.

In DNA form, the CDR3 reads TGTGCCAGCAGCTCGGTACAGGCTCCCCATCCCTACGAGCAGTACTTC. This codes for CASSSVQAPHPYEQYF. This chain connects TRBV7-8 to TRBJ2-7; a weak D match, TRBD1 (5 bases). Germline V gene data show CDR1 as SGHVS and CDR2 as FQNEAQ. The length of the CDR3 is 16 residues. The V gene lost 4 bases and the J gene lost 2 bases, with 18 bases spanning the gap.

The J gene is TRBJ2-2, the V gene TRBV6-1; no firm D call. CDR3 length: 14 amino acids. Germline V gives CDR1 MNHNS, CDR2 SASEGT. Trimming shortened V by 7 bases and J by 2 bases, and 11 bases separated the two germline ends. CDR3 DNA: TGTGCCAGCAAAGTGTTCTCCAACACCGGGGAGCTGTTTTTT. Its protein product is CASKVFSNTGELFF.

Comment on this clonotype: A much larger clone differs by one base, so this may be a read error. V gene TRBV5-1 combines with J gene TRBJ2-7; no definite D call. This CDR3 comprises 14 residues. Per germline, CDR1 SGHRS and CDR2 YFSETQ. The DNA for the CDR3 is TGCGCCAGCAGCTTGGACAGTCGTTCCTGCGAGCAGTACTTC. Protein: CASSLDSRSCEQYF.

The chain employs TRBV6-2 or TRBV6-3 and TRBJ2-1; 7 bases are shared with TRBD2. With V trimmed by 5 bases and J by 4 bases, 14 bases remained unmatched. Germline V CDR1 and CDR2: MNHEY, SVGEGT. The CDR3 runs 17 residues. The CDR3 nucleotides are TGTGCCAGCAGTGCAAAACCGATAGCGGGCTATTACAATGAGCAGTTCTTC. This sequence encodes CASSAKPIAGYYNEQFF.

The chain couples TRBV27 to TRBJ2-7; a possible D gene is TRBD1 (5 bases). The CDR3 contains 14 residues. Germline CDR1 reads MNHEY; CDR2 reads SMNVEV (reference sequence). V lost 3 bases and J 6 bases, leaving 15 bases between the germline ends. The CDR3 coding sequence is TGTGCCAGCAGTTTTCAGGGCCCCCCTGGCGAGCAGTACTTC. It yields the protein CASSFQGPPGEQYF.

The chain couples TRBV5-5 to TRBJ1-2; D not certain. The ends were cut back, 3 bases at V and 8 bases at J, with 17 bases in the middle. CDR3 size: 14 residues. Germline V gene lookup returns CDR1 SGHKS and CDR2 YYEKEE (reference sequence). The CDR3 DNA reads TGTGCCAGCAGCTACGACCCAGCGGTGATGGGCTACACCTTC. Its protein product is CASSYDPAVMGYTF. The entire variable domain, with the rest obtained from reference TRBV5-5 and TRBJ1-2, is as follows: DAGVTQSPTHLIKTRGQQVTLRCSPISGHKSVSWYQQVLGQGPQFIFQYYEKEERGRGNFPDRFSARQFPNYSSELNVNALLLGDSALYLCASSYDPAVMGYTFGSGTRLTVV.

V usage is TRBV20-1 and J usage is TRBJ2-1; the D gene is possibly TRBD1 (5 bases). V was pared by 3 bases and J by 13 bases, with 13 bases between. The germline gives CDR1 DFQATT, CDR2 SNEGSKA (reference sequence). The length of the CDR3 is 11 residues. The CDR3 loop reads CSARDIRSQFF. CDR3 coding DNA: TGCAGTGCTAGGGACATCCGATCTCAGTTCTTC.

The gene calls are TRBV18 and TRBJ2-1; D is perhaps TRBD2 (5 bases). Per the germline V gene, CDR1 is KGHSH and CDR2 is LQKENI. The V end was cut by 1 base, the J end by 8 bases, with 12 bases between. The CDR3 has 14 residues. CDR3 sequence (DNA): TGTGCCAGCTCACCACGGGCGGGTCTCTATGAGCAGTTCTTC. The encoded protein is CASSPRAGLYEQFF.

This clonotype was picked up a small number of times. This chain uses TRBV5-1 with TRBJ1-2; 9 nucleotides agree with TRBD1. Germline-derived CDR1 and CDR2 are SGHRS and YFSETQ. V lost 6 bases and J lost 8; bases outside the gene matches: 8. The CDR3 extends over 13 amino acids. The DNA of the CDR3 is TGCGCCAGCACCCTGGGACAGGGAACAGGCTACACCTTC. Translated, it gives CASTLGQGTGYTF.

The sample holds a few counts of this clonotype. One junction end does not reproduce the germline sequence, and a read error may be involved. V gene TRBV7-2 combines with J gene TRBJ2-1, with 9 bases fitting TRBD2. Looked up from germline, CDR1 is SGHTA and CDR2 is FQGNSA. The length of the CDR3 is 16 residues. CDR3 sequence: CASSLAAGGRYNEQFF. The CDR3 DNA is TGTGCCAGCAGCCTAGCGGCGGGGGGGCGCTACAATGAGCAGTTCTTC.

The chain is built from TRBV5-1 and TRBJ1-2, with D uncertain. Between the trimmed V and J ends, which lost 5 bases and 6 bases, there was a span of 20 bases. Germline V gene lookup returns CDR1 SGHRS and CDR2 YFSETQ. This CDR3 comprises 15 residues. The CDR3 DNA is TGCGCCAGCAGAGGTATAGGTGAAAGAATCGATGGCTACACCTTC. Translation: CASRGIGERIDGYTF. Together with reference TRBV5-1 and TRBJ1-2, the CDR3 gives the full variable domain: KAGVTQTPRYLIKTRGQQVTLSCSPISGHRSVSWYQQTPGQGLQFLFEYFSETQRNKGNFPGRFSGRQFSNSRSEMNVSTLELGDSALYLCASRGIGERIDGYTFGSGTRLTVV.

This clonotype occurred a few times. The chain is built from TRBV6-5 and TRBJ1-6; D uncertain. V dropped 8 bases and J dropped 7 bases, with 12 bases sitting between them. This CDR3 has 13 amino acids. Germline V gives CDR1 MNHEY, CDR2 SVGAGI. The CDR3 reads CASGWIPNSPLHF. The DNA for the CDR3 is TGTGCCAGCGGTTGGATCCCAAATTCACCCCTCCACTTT.

This clonotype appeared a few times. The chain joins TRBV20-1 to TRBJ2-7, with 9 positions matching TRBD1. J was trimmed by 0 bases and V by 0 bases; bases with no gene match: 9. CDR1 is DFQATT, CDR2 SNEGSKA, per germline (reference sequence). The CDR3 totals 17 residues. The CDR3, as DNA: TGCAGTGCTAGAGATCCCTACCGGGACAGGGACTCCTACGAGCAGTACTTC. Translated: CSARDPYRDRDSYEQYF.

Only a few counts were recorded for this clonotype. This chain joins TRBV7-6 and TRBJ1-1, with a tentative D call TRBD1 (6 bases). V was trimmed by 1 base and J by 1 base, leaving 19 bases between them. Germline V CDR1 and CDR2: SGHVS, FNYEAQ. The CDR3 length is 18 residues. The CDR3 coding sequence is TGTGCCAGCAGCTTAGACCTTCGGGGGGGGCGCGAGAACACTGAAGCTTTCTTT. This gives the protein CASSLDLRGGRENTEAFF. The full variable domain, with the rest looked up from reference TRBV7-6 and TRBJ1-1, is GAGVSQSPRYKVTKRGQDVALRCDPISGHVSLYWYRQALGQGPEFLTYFNYEAQQDKSGLPNDRFSAERPEGSISTLTIQRTEQRDSAMYRCASSLDLRGGRENTEAFFGQGTRLTVV.

This clonotype has just a few counts. CDR3 DNA sequence: TGCGCCAGCAGCCAAGTCGTTAGCTCCTACAATGAGCAGTTCTTC. This encodes CASSQVVSSYNEQFF. The chain joins TRBV4-1 to TRBJ2-1; D remains unclear. Per the germline V gene, CDR1 is MGHRA and CDR2 is YSYEKL. This CDR3 has 15 amino acids. V was cut by 1 base and J by 0 bases, with 7 bases left in between.

In this sample, this clonotype turned up a few times. The rearrangement links TRBV29-1 to TRBJ2-5; D ambiguous. This CDR3 comprises 11 residues. CDR1 and CDR2 (germline): SQVTM, ANQGSEA. Trimming took 4 bases from V and 13 from J, leaving 16 bases between them. The CDR3: CSVVSYDLWYF. The DNA for the CDR3 is TGCAGCGTTGTTTCATACGATTTATGGTACTTC. Full variable domain (rest looked up from reference TRBV29-1 and TRBJ2-5): SAVISQKPSRDICQRGTSLTIQCQVDSQVTMMFWYRQQPGQSLTLIATANQGSEATYESGFVIDKFPISRPNLTFSTLTVSNMSPEDSSIYLCSVVSYDLWYFGPGTRLLVL.